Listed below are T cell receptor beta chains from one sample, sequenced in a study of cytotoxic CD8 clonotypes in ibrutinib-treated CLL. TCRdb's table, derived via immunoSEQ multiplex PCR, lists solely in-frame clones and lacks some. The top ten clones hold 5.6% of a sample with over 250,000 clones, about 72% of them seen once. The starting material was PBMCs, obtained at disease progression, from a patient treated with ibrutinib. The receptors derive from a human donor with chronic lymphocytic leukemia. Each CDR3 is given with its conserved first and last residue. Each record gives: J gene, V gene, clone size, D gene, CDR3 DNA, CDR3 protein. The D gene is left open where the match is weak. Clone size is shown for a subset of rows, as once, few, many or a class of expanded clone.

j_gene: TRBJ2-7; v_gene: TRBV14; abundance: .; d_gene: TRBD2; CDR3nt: TGTGCCAGCAGCCAAGGTCGCGGGAGGGGCTACGAGCAGTACTTC; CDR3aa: CASSQGRGRGYEQYF
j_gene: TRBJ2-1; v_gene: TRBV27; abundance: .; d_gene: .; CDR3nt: TGTGCCAGCAGAAGAACTGGGCTGGATCGTGAGCAGTTCTTC; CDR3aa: CASRRTGLDREQFF
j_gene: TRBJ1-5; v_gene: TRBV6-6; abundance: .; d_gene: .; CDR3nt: TGTGCCAGCAGTTACGGGGAGGATCAGCCCCAGCATTTT; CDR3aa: CASSYGEDQPQHF
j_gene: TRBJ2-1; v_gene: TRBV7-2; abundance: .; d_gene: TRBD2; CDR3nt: TGTGGAGGAAGACTAGCGGGAGGCAATGAGCAGTTCTTC; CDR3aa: CGGRLAGGNEQFF
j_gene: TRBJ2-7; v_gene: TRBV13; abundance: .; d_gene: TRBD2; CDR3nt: TGTGCCAGCAGCTTAGGCCGCGGACTAGCGGGTAACGAGCAGTACTTC; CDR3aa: CASSLGRGLAGNEQYF
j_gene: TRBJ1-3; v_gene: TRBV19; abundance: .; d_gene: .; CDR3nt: TGTGCCAGTACCGGAGCAAGATATGCAGGAAACACCATATATTTT; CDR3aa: CASTGARYAGNTIYF
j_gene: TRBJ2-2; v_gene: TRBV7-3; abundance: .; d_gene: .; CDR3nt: TGTGCCAGCAGCTCGCAACAGCCCACCGGGGAGCTGTTTTTT; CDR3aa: CASSSQQPTGELFF
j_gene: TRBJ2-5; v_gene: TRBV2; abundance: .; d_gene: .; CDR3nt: TGTGCCAGCAGCCCGGGCAGAGTATACCAAGAGACCCAGTACTTC; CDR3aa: CASSPGRVYQETQYF
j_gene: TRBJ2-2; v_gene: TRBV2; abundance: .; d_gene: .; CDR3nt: TGTGCCAGCAAAAGACAGAACACCGGGGAGCTGTTTTTT; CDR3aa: CASKRQNTGELFF
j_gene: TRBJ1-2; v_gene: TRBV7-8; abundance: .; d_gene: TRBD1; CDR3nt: TGTGCCAGCAGCTCCCGGGACAGGGGGCGAGGCTACACCTTC; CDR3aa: CASSSRDRGRGYTF
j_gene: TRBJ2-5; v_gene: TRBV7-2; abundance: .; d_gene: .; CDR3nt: TGTGCCAGCAGCCAAACAGCTGACCAAGAGACCCAGTACTTC; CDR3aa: CASSQTADQETQYF
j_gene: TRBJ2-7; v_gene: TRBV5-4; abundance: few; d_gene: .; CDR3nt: TGTGCCAGCAGACCCGAATGGGGTCCCTACGAGCAGTACTTC; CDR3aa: CASRPEWGPYEQYF
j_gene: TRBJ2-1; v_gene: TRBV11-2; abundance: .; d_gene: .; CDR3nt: TGTGCCAGCAGCTTATTCGCCTTCCTCGATTACAATGAGCAGTTCTTC; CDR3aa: CASSLFAFLDYNEQFF
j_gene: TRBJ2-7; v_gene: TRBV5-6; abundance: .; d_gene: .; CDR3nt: TGTGCCAGCAGCTCCGGGACCGAATACGAGCAGTACTTC; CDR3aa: CASSSGTEYEQYF
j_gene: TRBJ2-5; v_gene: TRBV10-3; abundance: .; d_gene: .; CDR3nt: TGTGCCACAACAGGGAGAATCCAAGAGACCCAGTACTTC; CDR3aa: CATTGRIQETQYF
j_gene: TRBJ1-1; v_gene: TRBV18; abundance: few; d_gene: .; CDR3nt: TGTGCCAGCTCACCCTCGGGGGATGAAGCTTTCTTT; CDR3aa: CASSPSGDEAFF
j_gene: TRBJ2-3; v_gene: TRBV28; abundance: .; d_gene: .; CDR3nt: TGTGCCAGCAGTTTAGTTAGCACAGATACGCAGTATTTT; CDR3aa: CASSLVSTDTQYF
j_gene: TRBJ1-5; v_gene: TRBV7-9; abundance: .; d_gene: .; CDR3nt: TGTGCCAGCAGCACACAGGGAGGCGGTCAGCCCCAGCATTTT; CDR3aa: CASSTQGGGQPQHF
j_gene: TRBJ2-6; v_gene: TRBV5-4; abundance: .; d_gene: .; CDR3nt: TGTGCCAGCAGCCGATCCGGGGCCAACGTCCTGACTTTC; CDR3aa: CASSRSGANVLTF
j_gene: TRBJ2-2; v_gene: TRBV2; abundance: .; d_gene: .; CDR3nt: TGTGCCAGCAACCACAGGGTTTCCGCCGGGGAGCTGTTTTTT; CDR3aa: CASNHRVSAGELFF
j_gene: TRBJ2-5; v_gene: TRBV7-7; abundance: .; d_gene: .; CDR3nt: TGTGCCAGCAGCTTAGAGGCAGGGGAGACCCAGTACTTC; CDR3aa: CASSLEAGETQYF
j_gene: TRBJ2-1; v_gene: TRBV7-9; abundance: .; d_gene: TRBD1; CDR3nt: TGTGCCAGCAGCAGCCCAGGGGGCAGTGAGCAGTTCTTC; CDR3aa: CASSSPGGSEQFF
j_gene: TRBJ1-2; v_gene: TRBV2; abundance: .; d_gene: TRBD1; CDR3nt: TGTGCCAGCAGTGCCGACAGGGCGAACTATGGCTACACCTTC; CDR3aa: CASSADRANYGYTF
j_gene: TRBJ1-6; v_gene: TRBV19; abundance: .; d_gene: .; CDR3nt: TGTGCCAGTGTGGATGGGTATAATTCACCCCTCCACTTT; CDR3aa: CASVDGYNSPLHF
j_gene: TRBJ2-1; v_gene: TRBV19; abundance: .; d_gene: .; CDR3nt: TGTGCCAGTAGTATAGGACTACTTGGGAATGAGCAGTTCTTC; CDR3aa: CASSIGLLGNEQFF